These 26 T cell receptor beta chains originate from one sample sequenced in a study of radiotherapy plus CTLA-4 blockade in lung cancer. Only in-frame clones appear in the TCRdb table, and some are missing; sequencing was by immunoSEQ multiplex PCR. The sample consists of some 38,000 clones, around three quarters of them appearing once. This material consisted of peripheral blood, taken from a patient treated with radiotherapy plus ipilimumab. Receptor source: a human donor with non-small cell lung cancer who had stable disease on radiotherapy plus ipilimumab.

The gene calls are TRBV18 and TRBJ2-7; D may correspond to TRBD1 or TRBD2 (5 bases each). CDR1 is KGHSH, CDR2 LQKENI, per germline. V was shortened by 4 bases and J by 3 bases, with 13 bases between the two germline ends. This CDR3 is built from 14 residues. CDR3: CASSQAGSYYEQYV. CDR3 coding DNA: TGTGCCAGCTCACAGGCAGGGAGCTACTACGAGCAGTACGTC.

V usage is TRBV30 and J usage is TRBJ1-2; 8 bases are a match to TRBD1. Unmatched junction bases numbered 7, after V lost 3 bases and J lost 4 bases. Germline-derived CDR1 and CDR2 are GTSNPN and SVGIG (reference sequence). This CDR3 is built from 14 residues. This CDR3 is CAWRSAGGGYGYTF. The DNA of the CDR3 is TGTGCCTGGAGGTCCGCAGGGGGCGGCTATGGCTACACCTTC.

The CDR3 here is CASSSREGPVAGELFF. CDR3 DNA: TGCGCCAGCAGCTCTCGAGAGGGCCCGGTGGCCGGGGAGCTGTTTTTT. V is TRBV5-1 and J is TRBJ2-2; D is perhaps TRBD2 (5 bases). Germline V gives CDR1 SGHRS, CDR2 YFSETQ. V was cut by 3 bases and J by 6 bases, with 18 bases left in between. This CDR3 spans 16 amino acids. The whole variable domain, remainder taken from reference TRBV5-1 and TRBJ2-2, is KAGVTQTPRYLIKTRGQQVTLSCSPISGHRSVSWYQQTPGQGLQFLFEYFSETQRNKGNFPGRFSGRQFSNSRSEMNVSTLELGDSALYLCASSSREGPVAGELFFGEGSRLTVL.

In its sample, this clone was seen a few times. The V call is TRBV4-3, the J call TRBJ1-4; D call uncertain. The CDR3 contains 16 residues. CDR1 is LGHNA, CDR2 YSLEER, per germline. Deletions cut 3 bases from V and 0 bases from J, with 11 bases between. The CDR3 is CASSHPRGATNEKLFF. The CDR3 DNA is TGCGCCAGCAGCCATCCCCGGGGTGCAACTAATGAAAAACTGTTTTTT.

This CDR3 is CASGQPNTGELFF. CDR3 sequence (DNA): TGTGCTAGCGGACAGCCAAACACCGGGGAGCTGTTTTTT. The V and J genes are TRBV12-5 and TRBJ2-2, with D perhaps TRBD1 (6 bases). V was clipped by 9 bases and J by 2 bases, with 10 bases between them. Germline CDR1 is LGHNT and CDR2 is FRNRAP. This CDR3 is built from 13 residues.

The CDR3 nucleotides are TGTGCCAGCACCCCGTGGGACAGCGATAATTCACCCCTCCACTTT. Protein product: CASTPWDSDNSPLHF. The chain joins TRBV6-5 to TRBJ1-6; 7 bases line up with TRBD1. Germline values: CDR1 MNHEY, CDR2 SVGAGI. Trimming at V came to 7 bases and at J to 5 bases, leaving 8 bases not matched to a gene. CDR3 length: 15 residues.

This clone is judged large. This chain joins TRBV6-1 and TRBJ1-1, with D possibly matching TRBD1 (5 bases). V dropped 7 bases and J dropped 3 bases, with 18 bases sitting between them. The germline gives CDR1 MNHNS, CDR2 SASEGT. The CDR3 loop spans 15 amino acids. The CDR3, as DNA: TGTGCCAGCACCCTCGGGACCCTCCCTGACACTGAAGCTTTCTTT. This encodes CASTLGTLPDTEAFF.

The rearrangement links TRBV18 to TRBJ2-1; a weak D match, TRBD2 (5 bases). The CDR3 length is 15 residues. The V end was cut by 4 bases, the J end by 5 bases, with 15 bases between. From germline, CDR1 is KGHSH and CDR2 LQKENI. The CDR3 protein is CASSLDLGSDNEQFF. CDR3 DNA sequence: TGTGCCAGCTCACTCGATTTGGGTAGCGACAATGAGCAGTTCTTC.

This chain uses TRBV7-6 with TRBJ1-2, with 7 bases lining up with TRBD1. This CDR3 comprises 13 residues. J gave up 4 bases and V 6 bases, and 5 bases lay outside the gene matches. Germline values: CDR1 SGHVS, CDR2 FNYEAQ. CDR3 in amino acids: CASSSGGGYGYTF. In DNA form, the CDR3 reads TGTGCCAGCAGTTCAGGGGGGGGCTATGGCTACACCTTC.

This clone was found a few times. The V and J genes are TRBV6-5 and TRBJ2-7; D is unresolved. The CDR3 has 14 residues. Deletions cut 5 bases from V and 3 bases from J, with 14 bases between. Germline CDR1 is MNHEY and CDR2 is SVGAGI. The CDR3 spells CASSDYAEDYEQYV. The DNA for the CDR3 is TGTGCCAGCAGTGATTACGCAGAAGACTACGAGCAGTACGTC.

V usage is TRBV4-1 and J usage is TRBJ1-5, with D unclear. The CDR3 runs 13 residues. Germline V gene data show CDR1 as MGHRA and CDR2 as YSYEKL. Trimming took 8 bases from V and 8 from J, leaving 16 bases between them. The CDR3, as DNA: TGCGCCAGCGCCTGGCGGGAGTTAGAGCCCCAGCATTTT. It is translated as CASAWRELEPQHF.

The gene calls are TRBV10-3 and TRBJ1-5; maybe TRBD1 (5 bases). CDR3 length equals 15 residues. V was pared by 5 bases and J by 1 base, with 12 bases between. In germline, CDR1 is ENHRY, CDR2 SYGVKD. CDR3 residues: CAISREQGSNQPQHF. CDR3 DNA: TGTGCCATCAGTCGAGAGCAGGGAAGCAATCAGCCCCAGCATTTT.

This clone appeared a few times. This chain uses TRBV4-1 with TRBJ1-5, with a tentative D call TRBD1 (6 bases). The CDR3 length is 15 residues. Trimming removed 3 bases from V and 4 bases from J, with 13 bases in between. Germline loops: CDR1 MGHRA, CDR2 YSYEKL. CDR3: CASSHAGTINQPQHF. In DNA form, the CDR3 reads TGCGCCAGCAGCCATGCCGGGACAATTAATCAGCCCCAGCATTTT.

The V gene is TRBV7-2, the J gene TRBJ2-2, with a possible D match to TRBD2 (7 bases). CDR1 is SGHTA and CDR2 is FQGNSA in the germline V gene. The CDR3 extends over 17 amino acids. The ends were cut back, 1 base at V and 2 bases at J, with 14 bases in the middle. The DNA of the CDR3 is TGTGCCAGCAGCTTAGTCTGGGGGGGCGCTAACACCGGGGAGCTGTTTTTT. Translated: CASSLVWGGANTGELFF.

The V call is TRBV6-5, the J call TRBJ2-1; 9 bases align to TRBD1. This CDR3 contains 13 residues. Germline CDR1 is MNHEY and CDR2 is SVGAGI. The V gene end was trimmed by 5 bases and the J gene end by 12 bases; junction bases not matched to a gene: 8. The CDR3 region is CASSRTGDEVQFF. The CDR3 region has the DNA TGTGCCAGCAGTCGGACAGGGGATGAAGTGCAGTTCTTC.

V gene TRBV6-1 combines with J gene TRBJ2-4; no definite D call. The CDR3 sequence is 14 residues long. CDR1 MNHNS and CDR2 SASEGT come from the germline V gene. The V end lost 8 bases, the J end lost 6 bases, and 17 bases lay between the germline ends. As DNA, the CDR3 is TGTGCCAGCCAGTCCTCCTTCGGGCCAAACATTCAGTACTTC. Translating gives CASQSSFGPNIQYF.

V gene TRBV2 combines with J gene TRBJ2-3; 8 positions match TRBD1. CDR1 and CDR2 from the germline V gene are SNHLY and FYNNEI. Trimming cost V 4 bases and J 0 bases; bases outside gene matches: 6. The CDR3 extends over 16 amino acids. The CDR3 loop reads CASSAGTGSSTDTQYF. CDR3 coding DNA: TGTGCCAGCAGTGCCGGGACAGGCAGTAGCACAGATACGCAGTATTTT.

This rearrangement joins TRBV18 to TRBJ1-2, with D perhaps TRBD1 (6 bases). This CDR3 contains 14 residues. Per germline, CDR1 KGHSH and CDR2 LQKENI. Trimming took 1 base from V and 6 from J, leaving 12 bases between them. Here the CDR3 reads CASSPLRTDHGYTF. CDR3 in DNA: TGTGCCAGCTCACCACTAAGGACAGATCATGGCTACACCTTC.

This clone occurred a few times. This sequence joins TRBV6-5 and TRBJ2-1; D is uncertain. Germline V CDR1 and CDR2: MNHEY, SVGAGI. V was cut by 0 bases and J by 8 bases, with 11 bases left in between. There are 14 residues in the CDR3. The CDR3 protein is CASSYSTVIDEQFF. The CDR3 DNA reads as TGTGCCAGCAGTTACTCTACAGTAATCGATGAGCAGTTCTTC.

This chain uses TRBV10-1 with TRBJ2-1, with TRBD1 matching 7 bases. The V and J ends lost 3 bases and 3 bases, in that order; junction bases with no gene match: 5. This CDR3 comprises 15 residues. Germline V lookup: CDR1 WNHNN, CDR2 SYGVQD (reference sequence). The CDR3, as DNA: TGCGCCAGCAGTGATATGGCAGGGGGCTACAATGAGCAGTTCTTC. Translation: CASSDMAGGYNEQFF.

This clone was picked up a small number of times. The chain carries TRBV29-1 and TRBJ2-1, with 8 positions matching TRBD1. V dropped 7 bases and J dropped 3; count of bases not matched to a gene: 8. Per the germline V gene, CDR1 is SQVTM and CDR2 is ANQGSEA. The CDR3 spans 14 residues. The CDR3 DNA reads TGCAGCGCCGACCCGACAGGGGTCTACAATGAGCAGTTCTTC. It specifies CSADPTGVYNEQFF.

The chain employs TRBV10-3 and TRBJ2-2; 7 bases fit TRBD1. Germline CDR1 reads ENHRY; CDR2 reads SYGVKD. CDR3 length: 16 residues. After removal of 0 bases from V and 4 bases from J, the junction contained 5 bases not matched to a gene. The CDR3 protein is CAISESRGPGTGELFF. The CDR3 DNA reads TGTGCCATCAGTGAGTCAAGGGGGCCGGGCACCGGGGAGCTGTTTTTT.

The CDR3 spells CASSRLRQGTGANVLTF. The CDR3 DNA sequence: TGTGCCAGCAGCCGCCTTCGACAGGGGACCGGGGCCAACGTCCTGACTTTC. The genes are TRBV11-2 and TRBJ2-6; 8 bases line up with TRBD1. The V and J ends lost 5 bases and 4 bases, in that order; junction bases with no gene match: 10. The CDR3 loop spans 17 amino acids. The germline V gene has CDR1 SGHAT and CDR2 FQNNGV.

The sample holds a few counts of this clone. The V gene is TRBV6-5, the J gene TRBJ1-2; D gene uncertain. Germline loops: CDR1 MNHEY, CDR2 SVGAGI. Trimming shortened V by 5 bases and J by 5 bases, and 12 bases separated the two germline ends. The CDR3 covers 13 residues. DNA of the CDR3: TGTGCCAGCAGTGAAACCGATTTATATGGCTACACCTTC. Translating it yields CASSETDLYGYTF.

V and J are TRBV10-2 and TRBJ2-7; possibly TRBD1 for D (6 bases). Trimming took off 7 bases at V and 4 bases at J, with 14 bases between the two ends. This CDR3 is built from 13 residues. The germline V gene encodes CDR1 WSHSY and CDR2 SAAADI. As DNA, the CDR3 is TGCGCCAGCACCGCAGGGGAGTGGTACGAGCAGTACTTC. It codes for CASTAGEWYEQYF.

The V and J genes are TRBV10-3 and TRBJ1-2; the match to TRBD1 covers 7 bases. Germline-derived CDR1 and CDR2 are ENHRY and SYGVKD. V gave up 8 bases and J gave up 8 bases; unmatched junction bases: 14. This CDR3 has 14 residues. In nucleotides, the CDR3 is TGTGCCATCGCAGAAGCAGAGACAGGGTTAGGCTACACCTTC. Its protein is CAIAEAETGLGYTF.